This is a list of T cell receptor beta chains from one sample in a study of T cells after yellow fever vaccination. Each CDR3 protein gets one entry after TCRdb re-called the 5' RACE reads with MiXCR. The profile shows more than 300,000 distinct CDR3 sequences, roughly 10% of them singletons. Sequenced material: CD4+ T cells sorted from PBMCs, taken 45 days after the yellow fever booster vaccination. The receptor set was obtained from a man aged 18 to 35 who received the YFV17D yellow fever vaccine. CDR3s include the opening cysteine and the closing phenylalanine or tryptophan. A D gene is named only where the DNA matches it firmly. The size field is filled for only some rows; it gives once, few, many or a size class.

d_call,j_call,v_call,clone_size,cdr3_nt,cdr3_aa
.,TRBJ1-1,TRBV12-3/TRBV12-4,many,TGTGCCAGCAGCCCGGTCAGGGCGAACACTGAAGCTTTCTTT,CASSPVRANTEAFF
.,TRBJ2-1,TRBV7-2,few,TGTGCCAGCAGTATTAACCGCTTCAATGAGCAGTTCTTC,CASSINRFNEQFF
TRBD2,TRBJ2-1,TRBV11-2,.,TGTGCCAGCAGCTTGGGACTAGCGGGGGGAGGCAATGAGCAGTTCTTC,CASSLGLAGGGNEQFF
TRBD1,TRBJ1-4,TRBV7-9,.,TGTGCCAGCAGCGAGGACAGGGGATTTGCAACTAATGAAAAACTGTTTTTT,CASSEDRGFATNEKLFF
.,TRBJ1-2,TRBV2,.,TGTGCCAGCAGTGACAAACCCTATGGCTACACCTTC,CASSDKPYGYTF
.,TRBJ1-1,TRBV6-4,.,TGTGCCAGCAGTGCCTCACCCAGGAACACTGAAGCTTTCTTT,CASSASPRNTEAFF
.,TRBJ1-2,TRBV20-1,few,TGCAGTGCTAGGAGGAGTCAAAGCGGCTACACCTTC,CSARRSQSGYTF
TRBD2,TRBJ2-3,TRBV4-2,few,TGTGCCAGCAGCCTACAATACTCGACTAGCAATCCAGATACGCAGTATTTT,CASSLQYSTSNPDTQYF
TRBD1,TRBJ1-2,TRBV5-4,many,TGTGCCAGCAGCCTGACAGGGCCCTATGGCTACACCTTC,CASSLTGPYGYTF
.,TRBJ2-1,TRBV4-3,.,TGCGCCAGCAGCCAAGCAATCGTTGGGGGGCTTAGATACAATGAGCAGTTCTTC,CASSQAIVGGLRYNEQFF
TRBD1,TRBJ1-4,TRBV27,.,TGTGCCAGCAGCCTCGACAGGGGGCTGGTTGGGAAACTGTTTTTT,CASSLDRGLVGKLFF
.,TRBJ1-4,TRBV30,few,TGTGCCTGCCCAAAAGGGGGGCAAAAACTGTTTTTT,CACPKGGQKLFF
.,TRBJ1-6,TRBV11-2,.,TGTGCCAGCAGCGCCAAAGACCTAGGGACTTTAGCAAATTCACCCCTCCACTTT,CASSAKDLGTLANSPLHF
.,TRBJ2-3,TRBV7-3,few,TGTGCCAGCAGCTTAATCGCGGGAAGCACAGATACGCAGTATTTT,CASSLIAGSTDTQYF
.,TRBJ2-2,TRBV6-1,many,TGTGCCAGCAGAGGCAGGGACTCAGCGTTGGAGGAGCTGTTTTTT,CASRGRDSALEELFF
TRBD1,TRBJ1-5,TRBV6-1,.,TGTGCCAGCAGAGGCGACAGGGGAAGTCAGCCCCAGCATTTT,CASRGDRGSQPQHF
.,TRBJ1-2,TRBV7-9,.,TGTGCCAGCAGCCGCCCTCTGCCGTATGCAGGCAGACCAGTGTATGGCTACACCTTC,CASSRPLPYAGRPVYGYTF
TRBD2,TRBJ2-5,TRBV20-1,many,TGCAGTGCTGAACCGGGACTAGCGGGGTTGGAGACCCAGTACTTC,CSAEPGLAGLETQYF
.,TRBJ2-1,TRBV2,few,TGTGCCAGCAGGACTGGACAGACGCTTGAGCAGTTCTTC,CASRTGQTLEQFF
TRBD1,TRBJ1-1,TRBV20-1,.,TGCAGTGCTAGAGTTGCAGGGGGTCAGGACACTGAAGCTTTCTTT,CSARVAGGQDTEAFF
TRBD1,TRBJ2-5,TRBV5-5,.,TGTGCCAGCAGCTTAAGTGCAAGGGGGCTTCGGTCGGAGACCCAGTACTTC,CASSLSARGLRSETQYF
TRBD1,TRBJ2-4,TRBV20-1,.,TGCAGTGCTAGACCGAGAAAGGGGGCTCGGTCCAAAAACATTCAGTACTTC,CSARPRKGARSKNIQYF
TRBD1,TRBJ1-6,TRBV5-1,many,TGCGCCAGCGCGGGGACAGGGATTAATTCACCCCTCCACTTT,CASAGTGINSPLHF
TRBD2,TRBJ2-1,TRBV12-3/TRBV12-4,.,TGTGCCAGCAGTCCGGGACTAGCGGGGGTGCAGTTCTTC,CASSPGLAGVQFF
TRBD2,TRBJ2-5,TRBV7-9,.,TGTGCCAGCAGCAAACTTAGCGGGGTTAAAGAGACCCAGTACTTC,CASSKLSGVKETQYF
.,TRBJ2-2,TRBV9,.,TGTGCCAGCAGCGTAGATATAAGCGGATACACCGGGGAGCTGTTTTTT,CASSVDISGYTGELFF
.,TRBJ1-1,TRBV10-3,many,TGTGCCATCAGCGGGACTCCCCGGGACACTGAAGCTTTCTTT,CAISGTPRDTEAFF
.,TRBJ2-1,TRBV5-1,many,TGCGCCAGCAGCTCAGACTCAGCCTCCTACAATGAGCAGTTCTTC,CASSSDSASYNEQFF
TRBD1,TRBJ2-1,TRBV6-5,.,TGTGCCAGCAGTTATGACAGGGGGGGGGATGAGCAGTTCTTC,CASSYDRGGDEQFF
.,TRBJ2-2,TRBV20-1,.,TGCAGTGCTAGAGATGGAGGGTCCACCGGGGAGCTGTTTTTT,CSARDGGSTGELFF
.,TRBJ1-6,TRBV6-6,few,TGTGCCAGCAGTCAGCAGGATCGAAGATCACCCCTCCACTTT,CASSQQDRRSPLHF